This TCR beta chain was recorded in a study of T cells of healthy individuals. CDR3 size: 14 residues. Trimming shortened V by 5 bases and J by 5 bases, and 14 bases separated the two germline ends. CDR1 is SNHLY and CDR2 is FYNNEI in the germline V gene. This clonotype turned up a few times. MiXCR, run by TCRdb on the 5' RACE reads, gives a single entry per CDR3 protein. The sample lists 60,000 to 70,000 distinct CDR3 sequences; around 15% were seen once. This chain links TRBV2 with TRBJ2-3, with D tentatively TRBD2 (6 bases). The origin of this receptor is a human donor in good health. CDR3 nucleotide sequence: TGTGCCAGCAGTTCGGGACTTGACGGAGATACGCAGTATTTT. Amino acid sequence: CASSSGLDGDTQYF. Filled out from reference TRBV2 and TRBJ2-3, the complete variable domain reads EPEVTQTPSHQVTQMGQEVILRCVPISNHLYFYWYRQILGQKVEFLVSFYNNEISEKSEIFDDQFSVERPDGSNFTLKIRSTKLEDSAMYFCASSSGLDGDTQYFGPGTRLTVL.